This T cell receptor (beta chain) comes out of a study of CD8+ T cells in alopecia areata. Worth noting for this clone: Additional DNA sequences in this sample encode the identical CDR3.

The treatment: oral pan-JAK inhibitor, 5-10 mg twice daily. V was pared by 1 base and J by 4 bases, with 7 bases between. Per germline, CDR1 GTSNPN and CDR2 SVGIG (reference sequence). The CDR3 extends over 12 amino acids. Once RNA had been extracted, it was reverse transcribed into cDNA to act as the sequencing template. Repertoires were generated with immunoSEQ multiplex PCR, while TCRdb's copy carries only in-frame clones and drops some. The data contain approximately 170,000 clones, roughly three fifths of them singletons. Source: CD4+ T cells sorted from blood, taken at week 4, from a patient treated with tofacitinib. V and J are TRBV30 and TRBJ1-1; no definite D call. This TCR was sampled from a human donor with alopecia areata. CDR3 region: CAWSDRGTEAFF. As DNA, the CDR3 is TGTGCCTGGAGTGACCGGGGCACTGAAGCTTTCTTT. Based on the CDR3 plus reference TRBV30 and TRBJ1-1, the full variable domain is SQTIHQWPATLVQPVGSPLSLECTVEGTSNPNLYWYRQAAGRGLQLLFYSVGIGQISSEVPQNLSASRPQDRQFILSSKKLLLSDSGFYLCAWSDRGTEAFFGQGTRLTVV.